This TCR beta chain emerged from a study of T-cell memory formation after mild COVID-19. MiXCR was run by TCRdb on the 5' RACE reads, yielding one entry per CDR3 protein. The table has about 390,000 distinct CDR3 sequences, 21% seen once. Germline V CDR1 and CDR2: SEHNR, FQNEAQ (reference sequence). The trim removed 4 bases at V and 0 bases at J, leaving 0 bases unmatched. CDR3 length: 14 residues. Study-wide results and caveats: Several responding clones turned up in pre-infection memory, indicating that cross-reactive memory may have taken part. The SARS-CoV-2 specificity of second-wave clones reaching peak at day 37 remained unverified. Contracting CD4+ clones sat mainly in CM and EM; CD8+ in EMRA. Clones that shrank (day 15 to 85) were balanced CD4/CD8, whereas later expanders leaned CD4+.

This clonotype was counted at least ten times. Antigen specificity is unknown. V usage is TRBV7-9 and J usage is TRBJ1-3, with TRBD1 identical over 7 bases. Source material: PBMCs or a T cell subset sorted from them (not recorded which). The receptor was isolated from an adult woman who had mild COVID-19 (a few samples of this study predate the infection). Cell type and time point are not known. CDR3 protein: CASSWDSSGNTIYF. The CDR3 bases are TGTGCCAGCAGCTGGGACAGCTCTGGAAACACCATATATTTT.